This T cell receptor beta chain originates from a study of T cells in Graves' hyperthyroidism and ophthalmopathy. General study results and limits: Blood samples included most of the expanded thyroid clonotypes exceeding 0.001. Stable hyperthyroidism was told apart from ophthalmopathy by a model built on 13 V-J features.

The CDR3 runs to 15 residues. Germline lookup yields CDR1 KGHSH and CDR2 LQKENI. V was pared by 9 bases and J by 0 bases, with 14 bases between. The study defined stable Graves' hyperthyroidism as no ophthalmopathy progression within 18 months. This clonotype was seen a few times. Its antigen is unknown. RNA transcripts were the template for amplifying TCR beta CDR3 regions. The TCR CDR3 first-round RT-PCR relied on the HTBI primer set. TCRdb fed the multiplex PCR reads into MiXCR, producing one record per CDR3 protein. The sample includes 600,000 or so distinct CDR3 sequences, roughly 16% of them seen just once.

The sequence was collected from a woman aged 25 to 39 with Graves' hyperthyroidism. The specimen sequenced was blood. The chain employs TRBV18 and TRBJ1-4, with unresolved D. The CDR3 DNA reads as TGTGCCAGTACCGTGACGATTGCAACTAATGAAAAACTGTTTTTT. Translation gives CASTVTIATNEKLFF.